This is a list of T cell receptor beta chains from one sample in a study of T cells after yellow fever vaccination. TCRdb independently ran MiXCR on the 5' RACE reads; one entry per CDR3 protein. This table has 42,000 or so distinct CDR3 sequences, roughly 6.4% appearing once. The sequenced sample was CD8+ T cells not binding an NS4B(214-222) dextramer, sorted from PBMCs, obtained 45 days after the yellow fever booster vaccination. All receptors come from a man between 25 and 39 years old who received the YFV17D yellow fever vaccine. Both conserved end residues are part of each CDR3. The D gene is left open where the match is weak. Where a row states a size, it is once, few, many or the class of an expanded clone; other rows omit it.

TRBV7-7	15	TRBJ2-1	NA	many	CASSLATSRDDEQFF	TGTGCTAGCAGCTTAGCCACTAGCAGAGACGATGAGCAGTTCTTC
TRBV11-2	17	TRBJ1-2	NA	few	CASSPRGGGSANYGYTF	TGTGCCAGCAGCCCCAGAGGCGGGGGTTCAGCTAACTATGGCTACACCTTC
TRBV12-3/TRBV12-4	13	TRBJ2-1	NA	many	CASSSGLSNEQFF	TGTGCCAGCAGTTCTGGACTATCCAATGAGCAGTTCTTC
TRBV12-3/TRBV12-4	16	TRBJ2-7	TRBD2	many	CASTSPGLAGTYEQYF	TGTGCCAGCACCTCCCCGGGACTAGCGGGAACCTACGAGCAGTACTTC
TRBV5-1	14	TRBJ1-2	TRBD1	many	CASSYGTEEYGYTF	TGCGCCAGCAGCTATGGGACAGAAGAATATGGCTACACCTTC
TRBV4-3	14	TRBJ2-1	NA	few	CASSQEGGHNEQFF	TGCGCCAGCAGCCAAGAAGGAGGGCACAATGAGCAGTTCTTC
TRBV11-1	14	TRBJ2-7	TRBD1	many	CASSPDRAPYEQYF	TGTGCCAGCAGCCCGGACAGGGCACCCTACGAGCAGTACTTC
TRBV12-3/TRBV12-4	16	TRBJ1-3	NA	many	CASSLGGPSSGNTIYF	TGTGCCAGCAGTCTTGGTGGACCATCGTCTGGAAACACCATATATTTT
TRBV6-4	13	TRBJ2-2	NA	many	CASSEDNTGELFF	TGTGCCAGCAGTGAGGACAACACCGGGGAGCTGTTTTTT
TRBV19	14	TRBJ1-1	NA	NA	CASSIGSAGNEAFF	TGTGCCAGTAGTATAGGGTCTGCAGGCAACGAAGCTTTCTTT
TRBV11-1	14	TRBJ1-1	TRBD1	many	CASRGDRRNTEAFF	TGTGCCAGCAGGGGGGACAGGAGGAACACTGAAGCTTTCTTT
TRBV5-1	14	TRBJ2-3	NA	many	CASSVRVRPDTQYF	TGCGCCAGCAGCGTACGGGTCCGACCAGATACGCAGTATTTT
TRBV7-2	12	TRBJ2-1	NA	NA	CASSLVGGEQFF	TGTGCCAGCAGCTTAGTTGGGGGGGAGCAGTTCTTC
TRBV20-1	17	TRBJ2-3	TRBD2	many	CSASLATSGRLADTQYF	TGCAGTGCTAGTCTAGCGACTAGCGGGAGGTTGGCAGATACGCAGTATTTT
TRBV3-1	16	TRBJ1-3	NA	NA	CASSQPPSFSGSTIYF	TGTGCCAGCAGCCAACCACCGTCATTTTCCGGGTCCACCATATATTTT
TRBV4-2	15	TRBJ2-2	NA	NA	CASSQVGKNTGELFF	TGTGCCAGCAGCCAAGTTGGTAAAAACACCGGGGAGCTGTTTTTT
TRBV27	14	TRBJ1-6	NA	many	CASGISGVNSPLHF	TGTGCCAGCGGTATTTCGGGTGTGAATTCACCCCTCCACTTT
TRBV25-1	13	TRBJ1-1	NA	many	CASSRGVNTEAFF	TGTGCCAGCAGCAGGGGTGTGAACACTGAAGCTTTCTTT
TRBV6-2/TRBV6-3	12	TRBJ2-2	NA	many	CASSYNTGELFF	TGTGCCAGCAGTTATAACACCGGGGAGCTGTTTTTT
TRBV20-1	10	TRBJ2-1	TRBD2	many	CSAAGNEQFF	TGCAGTGCAGCGGGGAATGAGCAGTTCTTC
TRBV27	14	TRBJ2-7	NA	NA	CASSLSSSSYEQYF	TGTGCCAGCAGTTTATCCTCGAGCTCCTACGAGCAGTACTTC
TRBV7-6	13	TRBJ2-7	NA	many	CASGYSEGYEQYF	TGTGCCAGCGGCTACAGCGAGGGGTACGAGCAGTACTTC
TRBV12-3/TRBV12-4	13	TRBJ2-1	NA	many	CASSLAKTSPDAF	TGTGCCAGCAGTTTAGCGAAGACCTCCCCCGACGCCTTC